The clone carrying this T cell receptor (beta chain) is a singleton in its sample. This sample is drawn from a study of post-analysis software for immune sequencing data. Unique-molecular-identifier-tagged TCR beta cDNA libraries were used. Out of roughly 1 to 10 million T cells, a few hundred thousand cDNA molecules were generated. MiXCR was run by TCRdb on the PCR reads, yielding one entry per CDR3 protein. The sample contains about 680,000 distinct CDR3 sequences, around 60% of which appear only once. The clonotype originates from a girl aged 2-15 years with multiple sclerosis. Sample: blood.

The CDR3 coding sequence is TGTGCCAGCAGTTTTAGGGGCGGGGGGTCCCAAGAGACCCAGTACTTC. Translating it yields CASSFRGGGSQETQYF. The chain links TRBV6-5 to TRBJ2-5; 8 bases map to TRBD2. J gave up 1 base and V 4 bases, and 8 bases lay outside the gene matches. The CDR3 loop spans 16 amino acids. Germline lookup yields CDR1 MNHEY and CDR2 SVGAGI.